The 26 T cell receptor beta chains given below trace back to one sample, sequenced in a study of blood T cell repertoires in COVID-19. This table comes from immunoSEQ multiplex PCR, and its TCRdb copy is limited to in-frame clones, with some not included. The profile shows about 65,000 clones, roughly nine tenths of them singletons. Material for sequencing was peripheral blood. The source of these receptors is a man aged 55 to 70 with acute or convalescent COVID-19.

The chain combines TRBV7-9 with TRBJ2-1; TRBD1 matches at 10 bases. The CDR3 covers 14 residues. J lost 6 bases, V lost 1 base, and 0 bases had no gene match. Germline assignment: CDR1 SEHNR and CDR2 FQNEAQ (reference sequence). The CDR3 spells CASSLGTGGNEQFF. Written as DNA, the CDR3 is TGTGCCAGCAGCTTAGGGACAGGGGGCAATGAGCAGTTCTTC.

This clone is a singleton in its sample. The rearrangement uses TRBV5-1 and TRBJ2-3; D gene ambiguous. V gave up 4 bases and J gave up 5 bases, with 5 bases separating them. CDR1 and CDR2 from the germline V gene are SGHRS and YFSETQ. CDR3 length equals 11 residues. The chain's CDR3 is CASSQEDTQYF. CDR3 nucleotides: TGCGCCAGCAGCCAGGAAGATACGCAGTATTTT.

The rearrangement links TRBV6-5 to TRBJ1-3; TRBD1 is a possible D gene (5 bases). The CDR3 has 13 residues. The ends were cut back, 8 bases at V and 0 bases at J, with 8 bases in the middle. CDR1 and CDR2 (germline): MNHEY, SVGAGI. In DNA form, the CDR3 reads TGTGCCAGCGGGGCACTCTCTGGAAACACCATATATTTT. Protein: CASGALSGNTIYF.

This clone was observed a single time. In DNA form, the CDR3 reads TGTGCCAGCAGTTACTCGACAGGGAATGGCTACACCTTC. This translates into CASSYSTGNGYTF. V usage is TRBV6-5 and J usage is TRBJ1-2; the match to TRBD1 covers 7 bases. Looked up from germline, CDR1 is MNHEY and CDR2 is SVGAGI. J gave up 6 bases and V 0 bases, and 1 base lay outside the gene matches. The CDR3 runs 13 residues.

This rearrangement joins TRBV7-2 to TRBJ2-1; 9 bases map to TRBD2. Germline values: CDR1 SGHTA, CDR2 FQGNSA. Germline trimming cut 1 base from V and 9 bases from J; bases unmatched to any gene: 13. CDR3 length: 17 residues. The CDR3 loop reads CASSLVSLAGRRGEQFF. The CDR3 DNA sequence: TGTGCCAGCAGCTTAGTTTCCCTAGCGGGGAGGAGGGGTGAGCAGTTCTTC.

V usage is TRBV29-1 and J usage is TRBJ2-3; D is unclear. The CDR3 covers 12 residues. CDR1 and CDR2 (germline): SQVTM, ANQGSEA. Trimming took 6 bases from V and 2 from J, leaving 9 bases between them. CDR3 nucleotide sequence: TGCAGCGTACTTACGATCACAGATACGCAGTATTTT. This encodes CSVLTITDTQYF.

This chain uses TRBV25-1 with TRBJ1-6, with 7 bases aligning to TRBD1. Trimming cost V 4 bases and J 14 bases; bases outside gene matches: 11. Germline V lookup: CDR1 MGHDK, CDR2 SYGVNS. This CDR3 contains 14 residues. The CDR3 bases are TGTGCCAGCAGTGGGGGACAGCCCCCTATAGCCCTCCACTTT. The encoded protein is CASSGGQPPIALHF.

CDR3 loop: CASSSFRAGDTIYF. The CDR3, as DNA: TGTGCCAGCAGTTCCTTTCGGGCCGGGGACACCATATATTTT. The V gene is TRBV27, the J gene TRBJ1-3; D unclear. The CDR3 spans 14 residues. Germline V gene lookup returns CDR1 MNHEY and CDR2 SMNVEV (reference sequence). Trimming took off 4 bases at V and 8 bases at J, with 15 bases between the two ends.

The chain has TRBV6-1 and TRBJ2-1, with TRBD2 matching over 10 bases. Germline CDR1 and CDR2: MNHNS and SASEGT. V was clipped by 1 base and J by 1 base; unmatched bases: 4. This CDR3 contains 17 residues. The CDR3 DNA sequence: TGTGCCAGCAGTGAAGAGGGGGGACTAGCGTCCTACAATGAGCAGTTCTTC. The encoded protein is CASSEEGGLASYNEQFF.

This clone was counted once. The genes are TRBV10-3 and TRBJ1-2, with 9 bases that match TRBD1. V shed 8 bases and J 6 bases; nucleotides not matched to a gene: 13. Germline V lookup: CDR1 ENHRY, CDR2 SYGVKD. The CDR3 has 15 residues. The CDR3 nucleotides are TGTGCCATCTCCCCCCTAGGACAGGGGTGGGATGGCTACACCTTC. Its protein product is CAISPLGQGWDGYTF.

The V call is TRBV19, the J call TRBJ1-2; 12 nucleotides match TRBD1. The trim removed 8 bases at V and 4 bases at J, leaving 23 bases unmatched. CDR3 length equals 20 residues. Germline V gene lookup returns CDR1 LNHDA and CDR2 SQIVND (reference sequence). The CDR3 sequence: CASALGRRTGTGGAFYGYTF. CDR3 nucleotide sequence: TGTGCCAGTGCTTTGGGTCGTAGGACCGGGACAGGGGGCGCCTTCTATGGCTACACCTTC.

The V call is TRBV29-1, the J call TRBJ1-4; D is perhaps TRBD1 (5 bases). This CDR3 spans 13 amino acids. The V end was cut by 4 bases, the J end by 10 bases, with 16 bases between. CDR1 and CDR2 from the germline V gene are SQVTM and ANQGSEA. CDR3 DNA sequence: TGCAGCGTTGTCGGCAGCCAAACAGGAAAACTGTTTTTT. It is translated as CSVVGSQTGKLFF.

The chain is built from TRBV5-1 and TRBJ2-7; D might be TRBD2 (5 bases). The CDR3 has 14 residues. Germline loops: CDR1 SGHRS, CDR2 YFSETQ. Trimming took 0 bases from V and 2 from J, leaving 9 bases between them. The CDR3 is CASSLVPGTYEQYF. In nucleotides, the CDR3 is TGCGCCAGCAGCTTGGTACCGGGGACCTACGAGCAGTACTTC.

The chain joins TRBV6-6 to TRBJ1-2, with TRBD1 matching 7 bases. This CDR3 contains 14 residues. V lost 5 bases to trimming and J lost 4 bases; unmatched junction nucleotides: 7. Looked up from germline, CDR1 is MNHNY and CDR2 is SVGAGI (reference sequence). CDR3 sequence: CASSPAAGGYGYTF. The CDR3 DNA reads as TGTGCCAGCAGTCCGGCGGCAGGGGGCTATGGCTACACCTTC.

The chain combines TRBV30 with TRBJ2-3, with D uncertain. Between the trimmed V and J ends, which lost 0 bases and 2 bases, there was a span of 9 bases. This CDR3 spans 14 amino acids. Germline values: CDR1 GTSNPN, CDR2 SVGIG (reference sequence). The CDR3 here is CAWSVQAVTDTQYF. The CDR3 bases are TGTGCCTGGAGTGTTCAAGCCGTCACAGATACGCAGTATTTT.

This clone has a single count. V gene TRBV5-1 combines with J gene TRBJ1-6; 7 bases are shared with TRBD1. From germline, CDR1 is SGHRS and CDR2 YFSETQ. There are 15 residues in the CDR3. J gave up 8 bases and V 3 bases, and 8 bases lay outside the gene matches. CDR3 amino acids: CASSWGQGGDSPLHF. The CDR3 region has the DNA TGCGCCAGCAGCTGGGGGCAGGGGGGTGATTCACCCCTCCACTTT.

The gene calls are TRBV6-5 and TRBJ1-1; D call uncertain. Trimming took off 0 bases at V and 3 bases at J, with 8 bases between the two ends. Germline loops: CDR1 MNHEY, CDR2 SVGAGI. The CDR3 has 14 amino acids. The CDR3 reads CASSYSSTYTEAFF. The CDR3 coding sequence is TGTGCCAGCAGTTACTCCTCAACTTACACTGAAGCTTTCTTT.

This clone was observed a handful of times. The chain combines TRBV7-8 with TRBJ1-5; 9 bases are a match to TRBD1. Germline CDR1 and CDR2: SGHVS and FQNEAQ. The CDR3 covers 18 residues. Trimming removed 5 bases from V and 5 bases from J; junction bases left unmatched: 16. The chain's CDR3 is CASSGDRARWVADQPQHF. CDR3 bases: TGTGCCAGCAGCGGGGACAGGGCGAGGTGGGTAGCCGATCAGCCCCAGCATTTT.

This chain links TRBV5-5 with TRBJ2-1; perhaps TRBD2 as D (6 bases). Germline V gene data show CDR1 as SGHKS and CDR2 as YYEKEE (reference sequence). V was trimmed by 1 base and J by 6 bases, leaving 14 bases between them. The CDR3 length is 15 residues. The chain's CDR3 is CASSLRGTVTNEQFF. The CDR3 coding sequence is TGTGCCAGCAGCTTGCGGGGGACCGTAACCAATGAGCAGTTCTTC.

V gene TRBV24-1 combines with J gene TRBJ1-2, with 7 positions matching TRBD1. CDR3 size: 16 residues. V dropped 3 bases and J dropped 3; count of bases not matched to a gene: 9. Germline CDR1 and CDR2: KGHDR and SFDVKD. The CDR3 reads CATSDPTTGIDYGYTF. In DNA, the CDR3 is TGTGCCACCAGTGATCCTACGACAGGGATTGACTATGGCTACACCTTC.

The rearrangement joins TRBV19 to TRBJ2-3; 9 nucleotides match TRBD1. The ends lost 1 base at V and 1 base at J; junction bases unmatched: 3. CDR1 and CDR2 from the germline V gene are LNHDA and SQIVND (reference sequence). The CDR3 has 16 amino acids. The CDR3 is CASSIGRTGGTDTQYF. The CDR3 DNA is TGTGCCAGTAGTATAGGGCGGACAGGGGGCACAGATACGCAGTATTTT.

V usage is TRBV7-9 and J usage is TRBJ2-7; no definite D call. CDR3 length: 11 amino acids. V was trimmed by 8 bases and J by 2 bases, leaving 7 bases between them. Germline V gives CDR1 SEHNR, CDR2 FQNEAQ (reference sequence). CDR3 region: CASSAAYEQYF. CDR3 coding DNA: TGTGCCAGCTCTGCGGCCTACGAGCAGTACTTC.

The rearrangement joins TRBV5-1 to TRBJ2-4, with 9 bases matching TRBD2. CDR1 is SGHRS, CDR2 YFSETQ, per germline. The CDR3 totals 15 residues. Trimming at V came to 0 bases and at J to 5 bases, leaving 3 bases not matched to a gene. The CDR3 loop reads CASSLVERGENIQYF. The CDR3 nucleotides are TGCGCCAGCAGCTTGGTTGAGCGGGGGGAAAACATTCAGTACTTC.

V usage is TRBV5-1 and J usage is TRBJ2-5; D not resolved. The germline CDR1 and CDR2 sequences are SGHRS and YFSETQ. V lost 3 bases to trimming and J lost 4 bases, with 4 bases between them. This CDR3 region has 11 residues. The CDR3 here is CASSYGETQYF. Here the CDR3 DNA reads TGCGCCAGCAGCTACGGAGAGACCCAGTACTTC.

V usage is TRBV12-5 and J usage is TRBJ2-3; TRBD2 agrees at 7 bases. The J segment lost 6 bases and the V segment lost 2 bases, leaving 20 bases of the junction unmatched. The CDR3 extends over 19 amino acids. Germline CDR1 is LGHNT and CDR2 is FRNRAP. Written as DNA, the CDR3 is TGTGCTAGTGGTTTGATAACCGGGACGGTTGGGGGACTAAGGGATACGCAGTATTTT. Protein: CASGLITGTVGGLRDTQYF.

This clone showed up just a few times. The chain uses TRBV30 and TRBJ1-1, with D possibly matching TRBD1 (6 bases). The CDR3 covers 13 residues. The V and J ends lost 4 bases and 3 bases respectively, with 12 bases between them. Germline CDR1 and CDR2: GTSNPN and SVGIG (reference sequence). The DNA of the CDR3 is TGTGCCTGGAACAGGGAAGAGTACACTGAAGCTTTCTTT. This sequence encodes CAWNREEYTEAFF.